One sample yielded the 23 T cell receptor beta chains listed below, sequenced in a study of cytomegalovirus exposure and HLA in healthy donors. PCR amplification relied on 60 Vbeta primers (plus 13 Jbeta primers). Method: immunoSEQ multiplex PCR; TCRdb's copy keeps in-frame clones and lacks some. In the table there are approximately 180,000 clones, roughly 77% of which are singletons. Source material: PBMCs. These receptors came from a woman between 45 and 65 years old in good health and CMV-seronegative.

The V gene is TRBV11-3, the J gene TRBJ1-1, with a tentative D call TRBD1 (5 bases). Looked up from germline, CDR1 is SGHNT and CDR2 is YENEEA. The CDR3 consists of 13 residues. Trimming removed 5 bases from V and 4 bases from J, with 11 bases in between. CDR3 protein: CASSDTGGTEAFF. The CDR3 coding sequence is TGTGCCAGCAGCGATACGGGGGGCACTGAAGCTTTCTTT.

About this clone itself: Germline and junction disagree at one end, which may indicate a read error. The DNA for the CDR3 is TGTTCCAGCAGCCCAGGACAGGCAACTAATGAAAAACTGTTTTTT. Translated, it gives CSSSPGQATNEKLFF. The rearrangement links TRBV7-9 to TRBJ1-4, with 7 bases aligning to TRBD1. The CDR3 runs to 15 residues. The germline gives CDR1 SEHNR, CDR2 FQNEAQ (reference sequence).

The chain employs TRBV2 and TRBJ2-2; D is unclear. Trimming left V 5 bases short and J 7 bases short, with 8 bases between. Germline V gives CDR1 SNHLY, CDR2 FYNNEI. There are 12 residues in the CDR3. The DNA of the CDR3 is TGTGCCAGCAGTCTCGGTAACGGGGAGCTGTTTTTT. This encodes CASSLGNGELFF.

The V gene is TRBV21-1, the J gene TRBJ1-1; the DNA was not used to check the table's D call, TRBD1. TRBV21-1 counts as a pseudogene. This CDR3 region has 17 residues. DNA of the CDR3: TGTGCCAGCAGCAAAGGTTCGGAAGGACAGGCGAACACTGAAGCTTTCTTT. Amino acids: CASSKGSEGQANTEAFF.

The chain carries TRBV7-6 and TRBJ2-1; 9 bases fit TRBD1. CDR1 and CDR2 from the germline V gene are SGHVS and FNYEAQ. This CDR3 region has 17 residues. Trimming at V came to 4 bases and at J to 7 bases, leaving 14 bases not matched to a gene. The CDR3 sequence: CASSSIGGQGIGNEQFF. In DNA, the CDR3 is TGTGCCAGCAGCTCCATTGGAGGACAGGGGATAGGAAATGAGCAGTTCTTC.

The chain uses TRBV4-3 and TRBJ2-2, with 9 nucleotides matching TRBD2. The V gene end was trimmed by 2 bases and the J gene end by 3 bases; junction bases not matched to a gene: 4. The CDR3 totals 16 residues. Germline V gene data show CDR1 as LGHNA and CDR2 as YSLEER. The CDR3 DNA follows: TGCGCCAGCAGCCAACGGCGGGGGGGCGACACCGGGGAGCTGTTTTTT. This codes for CASSQRRGGDTGELFF.

This sequence joins TRBV2 and TRBJ1-1, with D possibly TRBD1 on 5 matching bases. CDR1 and CDR2 (germline): SNHLY, FYNNEI. The CDR3 contains 14 residues. Deletions cut 6 bases from V and 0 bases from J, with 11 bases between. As DNA, the CDR3 is TGTGCCAGCAGCCGACAGCTAATGAACACTGAAGCTTTCTTT. Translated: CASSRQLMNTEAFF.

The chain has TRBV5-4 and TRBJ1-2; D is unresolved. The CDR3 runs to 15 residues. Germline CDR1 is SGHNT and CDR2 is YYREEE (reference sequence). The germline V and J ends were trimmed by 4 bases and 0 bases, with 13 bases remaining between them. The CDR3 protein is CASSPLAGPNYGYTF. CDR3 DNA: TGTGCCAGCAGCCCACTTGCCGGTCCTAACTATGGCTACACCTTC.

In its sample, this clone was seen once. This chain links TRBV6-1 with TRBJ1-3; 11 bases align to TRBD1. Trimming cost V 5 bases and J 8 bases; bases outside gene matches: 5. This CDR3 has 14 residues. Germline lookup yields CDR1 MNHNS and CDR2 SASEGT. The CDR3 loop reads CASSRTGGFDTIYF. In DNA form, the CDR3 reads TGTGCCAGCAGTAGGACAGGGGGCTTTGACACCATATATTTT.

This clone has only one observation. J is TRBJ2-1 and V is TRBV27, with TRBD2 matching 9 bases. J lost 7 bases, V lost 1 base, and 8 bases had no gene match. The CDR3 is made up of 16 amino acids. Germline V lookup: CDR1 MNHEY, CDR2 SMNVEV (reference sequence). This chain's CDR3 is CASSLWSGLAGNEQFF. DNA of the CDR3: TGTGCCAGCAGTTTATGGTCGGGACTAGCTGGGAATGAGCAGTTCTTC.

This chain uses TRBV7-8 with TRBJ1-1, with D possibly being TRBD1 (6 bases). V was pared by 5 bases and J by 1 base, with 17 bases between. The CDR3 has 16 amino acids. The germline V gene encodes CDR1 SGHVS and CDR2 FQNEAQ. CDR3 DNA sequence: TGTGCCAGCAGCCCACTCAGCCGGGGGGCGAACACTGAAGCTTTCTTT. It encodes CASSPLSRGANTEAFF.

The genes are TRBV4-1 and TRBJ2-7, with D hard to call. V lost 0 bases to trimming and J lost 3 bases, with 6 bases between them. Per germline, CDR1 MGHRA and CDR2 YSYEKL. The CDR3 is 13 amino acids. This CDR3 is CASSQDQVYEQYF. For the CDR3, the DNA is TGCGCCAGCAGCCAAGACCAGGTCTACGAGCAGTACTTC.

The V call is TRBV5-4, the J call TRBJ2-1, with 10 bases fitting TRBD2. With 7 bases clipped from V and 7 bases from J, the junction kept 5 bases outside the gene matches. The CDR3 totals 13 residues. Germline V gene data show CDR1 as SGHNT and CDR2 as YYREEE (reference sequence). The CDR3 nucleotides read TGTGCCAGCGGGCTAGCGGGAGCAAATGAGCAGTTCTTC. Translating gives CASGLAGANEQFF.

V is TRBV5-6 and J is TRBJ1-2; 8 bases align to TRBD1. The CDR3 spans 17 residues. Looked up from germline, CDR1 is SGHDT and CDR2 is YYEEEE. Trimming removed 3 bases from V and 8 bases from J; junction bases left unmatched: 18. CDR3 DNA: TGTGCCAGCAGCTCAAGACTCCGGGACAGGAGGCGCGGGGGCTACACCTTC. Translated, it gives CASSSRLRDRRRGGYTF.

V usage is TRBV6-5 and J usage is TRBJ2-2; possible D gene TRBD2, 6 bases. CDR3 length: 14 amino acids. Per germline, CDR1 MNHEY and CDR2 SVGAGI. V lost 7 bases and J 1 base, leaving 10 bases between the germline ends. CDR3 in DNA: TGTGCCAGCAAGTCGGGAGTGAACACCGGGGAGCTGTTTTTT. Encoded protein: CASKSGVNTGELFF.

The chain recombines TRBV6-6 with TRBJ1-3; 8 bases line up with TRBD1. Trimming removed 3 bases from V and 3 bases from J; junction bases left unmatched: 4. The CDR3 has 15 residues. The germline CDR1 and CDR2 sequences are MNHNY and SVGAGI (reference sequence). This CDR3 reads CASSYQGAGGNTIYF. The CDR3 bases are TGTGCCAGCAGTTATCAGGGGGCTGGTGGAAACACCATATATTTT.

This rearrangement joins TRBV19 to TRBJ1-4; 9 bases align to TRBD1. This CDR3 has 15 amino acids. The trim removed 4 bases at V and 6 bases at J, leaving 6 bases unmatched. CDR1 is LNHDA, CDR2 SQIVND, per germline (reference sequence). The CDR3 sequence: CASSTYRGLDEKLFF. CDR3 nucleotide sequence: TGTGCCAGTAGTACCTACAGGGGGCTCGATGAAAAACTGTTTTTT.

This sequence joins TRBV2 and TRBJ2-7, with D possibly matching TRBD1 (6 bases). The CDR3 length is 12 residues. The V end was cut by 5 bases, the J end by 6 bases, with 11 bases between. Germline values: CDR1 SNHLY, CDR2 FYNNEI. CDR3 DNA sequence: TGTGCCAGCAGTTCCACAGGGAGCGAGCAGTACTTC. Protein product: CASSSTGSEQYF.

The V and J genes are TRBV28 and TRBJ1-2; 7 nucleotides line up with TRBD1. CDR1 MDHEN and CDR2 SYDVKM come from the germline V gene. This CDR3 spans 15 amino acids. V dropped 6 bases and J dropped 8; count of bases not matched to a gene: 15. As DNA, the CDR3 is TGTGCCAGCAGGGAACAGGGGACGAGATTCGAGGGCTACACCTTC. Its protein is CASREQGTRFEGYTF.

This sequence joins TRBV7-2 and TRBJ1-3; TRBD1 might be the D (5 bases). The CDR3 runs to 15 residues. Trimming stripped 5 bases from V and 1 base from J, with 12 bases between. Germline CDR1 is SGHTA and CDR2 is FQGNSA. Here the CDR3 DNA reads TGTGCCAGCAGCCCCGGGGGATTTTCTGGAAACACCATATATTTT. This sequence encodes CASSPGGFSGNTIYF.

The chain links TRBV5-8 to TRBJ1-5; perhaps TRBD1 as D (5 bases). Germline lookup yields CDR1 SGHTS and CDR2 YDEGEE. Trimming took off 3 bases at V and 6 bases at J, with 16 bases between the two ends. This CDR3 contains 15 residues. The CDR3 DNA reads TGTGCCAGCAGCTCCCCAGACCGGGGGTTTCAGCCCCAGCATTTT. Amino acid sequence: CASSSPDRGFQPQHF.

V usage is TRBV2 and J usage is TRBJ1-4, with 12 bases lining up with TRBD1. In germline, CDR1 is SNHLY, CDR2 FYNNEI. The CDR3 has 14 residues. V gave up 8 bases and J gave up 5 bases; unmatched junction bases: 3. CDR3 protein: CASGGQGANEKLFF. The CDR3 coding sequence is TGTGCCAGCGGGGGACAGGGGGCGAATGAAAAACTGTTTTTT.

This chain links TRBV28 with TRBJ1-2; 7 bases are a match to TRBD1. The CDR3 is 13 residues long. J lost 0 bases, V lost 10 bases, and 5 bases had no gene match. Germline CDR1 is MDHEN and CDR2 is SYDVKM. The CDR3 spells CATGRGSNYGYTF. The CDR3 region has the DNA TGTGCCACCGGCAGGGGGTCTAACTATGGCTACACCTTC.